The 17 T cell receptor beta chains in this list originate from one sample, sequenced in a study of blood T cells in healthy people across ages. It was with a sample-barcoded 5' primer and a J-beta primer mix that a second PCR of roughly 7 to 12 cycles was run. In TCRdb, the 5' RACE reads were re-called with MiXCR into one record per CDR3 protein. Here the sample spans 630,000 or so distinct CDR3 sequences, roughly 32% being singletons. The sequencing input was blood. These receptors were taken from a woman aged 80 or over in good health.

This clonotype was observed at least ten times. The chain couples TRBV6-1 to TRBJ2-3; 7 bases align to TRBD2. Germline values: CDR1 MNHNS, CDR2 SASEGT. J lost 3 bases, V lost 4 bases, and 7 bases had no gene match. CDR3 length: 15 amino acids. CDR3 DNA: TGTGCCAGCAGTGCCATGGGGGGGGGAACAGATACGCAGTATTTT. Encoded protein: CASSAMGGGTDTQYF.

This clonotype occurred many times. The CDR3 reads CASSPGSATNEKLFF. The CDR3 DNA reads as TGCGCCAGCAGTCCCGGGTCTGCAACTAATGAAAAACTGTTTTTT. J is TRBJ1-4 and V is TRBV5-1; D remains unclear. The CDR3 length is 15 residues. CDR1 is SGHRS, CDR2 YFSETQ, per germline. Trimming removed 5 bases at V and 0 bases at J, with 11 bases between.

Many counts were recorded for this clonotype. The genes are TRBV20-1 and TRBJ1-2; no clear D gene. Looked up from germline, CDR1 is DFQATT and CDR2 is SNEGSKA (reference sequence). Deletions cut 7 bases from V and 4 bases from J, with 13 bases between. The CDR3 extends over 12 amino acids. CDR3 DNA: TGCAGTGGGCCTTCTGCAGGCTATGGCTACACCTTC. It specifies CSGPSAGYGYTF.

The sample holds many counts of this clonotype. J is TRBJ2-7 and V is TRBV6-2 or TRBV6-3; 9 bases line up with TRBD1. The germline gives CDR1 MNHEY, CDR2 SVGEGT. The CDR3 loop spans 14 amino acids. With V trimmed by 6 bases and J by 2 bases, 5 bases remained unmatched. The CDR3 is CASRTTGGTYEQYF. The CDR3 DNA follows: TGTGCCAGCAGGACGACAGGGGGGACCTACGAGCAGTACTTC.

V usage is TRBV7-2 and J usage is TRBJ1-5; the D is unclear. This CDR3 comprises 14 residues. V lost 5 bases and J lost 0, with 8 bases in between. Germline V gene lookup returns CDR1 SGHTA and CDR2 FQGNSA. The CDR3 loop reads CASSDRYSNQPQHF. The CDR3 DNA reads TGTGCCAGCAGCGACCGGTATAGCAATCAGCCCCAGCATTTT.

The sample holds a few counts of this clonotype. CDR3 bases: TGTGCCAGCAGCCGGGACAACCACTATAATTCACCCCTCCACTTT. This gives the protein CASSRDNHYNSPLHF. The chain recombines TRBV2 with TRBJ1-6, with D perhaps matching TRBD1 (6 bases). Per germline, CDR1 SNHLY and CDR2 FYNNEI. The V end lost 6 bases, the J end lost 3 bases, and 12 bases lay between the germline ends. The CDR3 runs 15 residues.

This clonotype came up many times. The J gene is TRBJ2-7, the V gene TRBV9; D not resolved. CDR1 and CDR2 from the germline V gene are SGDLS and YYNGEE. The CDR3 consists of 13 residues. V dropped 1 base and J dropped 5 bases, with 10 bases sitting between them. CDR3 loop: CASSVYWQDEQYF. CDR3 DNA: TGTGCCAGCAGCGTATATTGGCAGGACGAGCAGTACTTC.

The chain has TRBV20-1 and TRBJ1-2; 7 nucleotides agree with TRBD1. The V gene end was trimmed by 2 bases and the J gene end by 4 bases; junction bases not matched to a gene: 7. Germline V gene lookup returns CDR1 DFQATT and CDR2 SNEGSKA (reference sequence). The CDR3 has 14 residues. In DNA, the CDR3 is TGCAGTGCTAGAAGTCCCGGGACAGCCTATGGCTACACCTTC. This sequence encodes CSARSPGTAYGYTF.

Concerning this clonotype: This may stem from a read error, because a much larger clone lies one nucleotide away. The J gene is TRBJ2-5, the V gene TRBV20-1; D assignment may be TRBD1 or TRBD2 (6 bases each). Germline CDR1 is DFQATT and CDR2 is SNEGSKA (reference sequence). Trimming left V 5 bases short and J 0 bases short, with 10 bases between. This CDR3 has 13 amino acids. In nucleotides, the CDR3 is TGCAGTGCTGGCGGGACACACCAAGAGACCCAGTACTTC. It is translated as CSAGGTHQETQYF.

This clonotype turned up a few times. The V call is TRBV7-8, the J call TRBJ1-6; D gene unclear. The CDR3 is 14 residues long. Per the germline V gene, CDR1 is SGHVS and CDR2 is FQNEAQ. Trimming left V 0 bases short and J 7 bases short, with 7 bases between. In DNA form, the CDR3 reads TGTGCCAGCAGCTTAGCGTCATGGAATTCACCCCTCCACTTT. Amino acid sequence: CASSLASWNSPLHF.

This clonotype turned up a few times. CDR3 sequence (DNA): TGCGCCAGCAGCCTGGGGACAGCAAGCACTGAAGCTTTCTTT. This encodes CASSLGTASTEAFF. The genes are TRBV5-1 and TRBJ1-1; TRBD1 aligns across 7 bases. Germline trimming cut 4 bases from V and 4 bases from J; bases unmatched to any gene: 7. This CDR3 contains 14 residues. Germline CDR1 is SGHRS and CDR2 is YFSETQ. Complete variable domain (other parts from reference TRBV5-1 and TRBJ1-1): KAGVTQTPRYLIKTRGQQVTLSCSPISGHRSVSWYQQTPGQGLQFLFEYFSETQRNKGNFPGRFSGRQFSNSRSEMNVSTLELGDSALYLCASSLGTASTEAFFGQGTRLTVV.

This clonotype has a handful of counts. J is TRBJ1-1 and V is TRBV20-1, with 7 bases fitting TRBD1. This CDR3 has 15 amino acids. The germline CDR1 and CDR2 sequences are DFQATT and SNEGSKA (reference sequence). Trimming at V came to 1 base and at J to 4 bases, leaving 9 bases not matched to a gene. CDR3 residues: CSARATKTGSTEAFF. As DNA, the CDR3 is TGCAGTGCTAGAGCTACCAAGACAGGGAGCACTGAAGCTTTCTTT.

This clonotype was recorded many times. This chain uses TRBV10-3 with TRBJ2-1, with 13 bases that match TRBD2. This CDR3 is built from 18 residues. With 3 bases clipped from V and 8 bases from J, the junction kept 13 bases outside the gene matches. Germline assignment: CDR1 ENHRY and CDR2 SYGVKD. The CDR3 sequence: CAISDSRTSGGAIHEQFF. The CDR3 region has the DNA TGTGCCATCAGTGACAGCCGGACTAGCGGGGGAGCTATCCATGAGCAGTTCTTC.

About this clonotype itself: The junction and the germline gene differ at one end; a read error may be behind it. The J gene is TRBJ2-5, the V gene TRBV20-1; the D is unclear. The CDR3 totals 13 residues. Per the germline V gene, CDR1 is DFQATT and CDR2 is SNEGSKA (reference sequence). The CDR3 region is CSASSETEETQDF. The CDR3 coding sequence is TGCAGTGCTAGCTCCGAGACCGAGGAGACCCAGGACTTC.

This clonotype was detected many times. This rearrangement joins TRBV4-2 to TRBJ2-3, with TRBD2 identical over 11 bases. J was trimmed by 1 base and V by 1 base; bases with no gene match: 10. The CDR3 runs to 19 residues. Germline CDR1 is LGHNA and CDR2 is YNFKEQ. The CDR3: CASSQARTSGGSGTDTQYF. The DNA of the CDR3 is TGTGCCAGCAGCCAAGCCCGTACTAGCGGGGGTTCTGGCACAGATACGCAGTATTTT.

J is TRBJ2-5 and V is TRBV7-2; D perhaps matches TRBD2 (6 bases). The germline V gene has CDR1 SGHTA and CDR2 FQGNSA. Trimming shortened V by 5 bases and J by 1 base, and 11 bases separated the two germline ends. The CDR3 is 14 residues long. This chain's CDR3 is CASSEGLIQETQYF. The DNA of the CDR3 is TGTGCCAGCAGCGAGGGACTTATCCAAGAGACCCAGTACTTC.

This clonotype was recorded at least ten times. The chain is built from TRBV10-3 and TRBJ1-1, with 7 bases aligning to TRBD1. The CDR3 contains 14 residues. J gave up 4 bases and V 6 bases, and 8 bases lay outside the gene matches. Germline CDR1 is ENHRY and CDR2 is SYGVKD. The CDR3 sequence: CAISRDSFSTEAFF. The CDR3 bases are TGTGCCATCAGCCGGGACAGCTTTTCCACTGAAGCTTTCTTT.